Presented here are 20 T cell receptor beta chains from one specimen sequenced in a study of blood T cell repertoires in COVID-19. Sequencing was performed with immunoSEQ multiplex PCR; in TCRdb, only in-frame clones are kept and a portion is missing. Of 53,000 or so clones listed, about nine tenths are singletons. The sequencing sample was made of peripheral blood. These receptors came from a man in his forties with acute or convalescent COVID-19.

This chain connects TRBV4-2 to TRBJ1-1, with TRBD1 matching 9 bases. Germline loops: CDR1 LGHNA, CDR2 YNFKEQ. The junction had 6 bases not matched to a gene; V was cut back by 5 bases and J by 8 bases. The CDR3 spans 13 residues. The CDR3 DNA reads TGTGCCAGCAGCTTCACAGGGGGCGGCGAAGCTTTCTTT. This codes for CASSFTGGGEAFF.

CDR3 region: CAVRGQGTYNEQFF. The DNA of the CDR3 is TGTGCCGTTCGAGGACAGGGGACCTACAATGAGCAGTTCTTC. The chain joins TRBV30 to TRBJ2-1; 9 bases map to TRBD1. This CDR3 is 14 amino acids long. Germline CDR1 reads GTSNPN; CDR2 reads SVGIG (reference sequence). V gave up 8 bases and J gave up 2 bases; unmatched junction bases: 7.

The rearrangement joins TRBV3-1 (or the pseudogene TRBV3-2) to TRBJ2-3; 16 bases match TRBD2. CDR1 and CDR2 from the germline V gene are LGHDT and YNNKEL (reference sequence). The length of the CDR3 is 17 residues. Losses at the gene ends were 2 bases for V and 6 bases for J; bases not matched to a gene: 5. The CDR3 DNA is TGTGCCAGCAGCCAACCGGGACTAGCGGGAGGGCCGGATACGCAGTATTTT. It is translated as CASSQPGLAGGPDTQYF.

The CDR3, as DNA: TGTGCCAGCAGCTCCTCTAGCGGGAGGGGCAATGAGCAGTTCTTC. Amino acids: CASSSSSGRGNEQFF. The chain employs TRBV5-4 and TRBJ2-1, with 12 positions matching TRBD2. The CDR3 runs to 15 residues. With 3 bases clipped from V and 6 bases from J, the junction kept 4 bases outside the gene matches. Germline V CDR1 and CDR2: SGHNT, YYREEE (reference sequence).

The rearrangement uses TRBV6-5 and TRBJ2-7; D perhaps matches TRBD1 (6 bases). V was trimmed by 2 bases and J by 2 bases, leaving 10 bases between them. The CDR3 is 14 residues long. CDR1 is MNHEY and CDR2 is SVGAGI in the germline V gene. The CDR3 is CASSYGGQTYEQYF. In DNA form, the CDR3 reads TGTGCCAGCAGTTACGGGGGCCAAACCTACGAGCAGTACTTC.

V is TRBV27 and J is TRBJ1-6, with 7 bases aligning to TRBD1. The CDR3 extends over 12 amino acids. The germline V gene has CDR1 MNHEY and CDR2 SMNVEV (reference sequence). V trimming: 10 bases; J trimming: 6 bases; junction bases outside the gene matches: 3. The chain's CDR3 is CATGTVNSPLHF. The CDR3 DNA is TGTGCCACCGGGACAGTTAATTCACCCCTCCACTTT.

The chain is built from TRBV7-2 and TRBJ2-5, with a weak D call TRBD1 (5 bases). This CDR3 spans 17 amino acids. CDR1 and CDR2 (germline): SGHTA, FQGNSA. V was clipped by 1 base and J by 3 bases, with 18 bases between them. As DNA, the CDR3 is TGTGCCAGCAGCTTAGAGGCGACAGATTGGGCCAAAGAGACCCAGTACTTC. This sequence encodes CASSLEATDWAKETQYF.

The chain has TRBV18 and TRBJ1-2, with 7 bases aligning to TRBD1. The germline V gene encodes CDR1 KGHSH and CDR2 LQKENI. The CDR3 runs to 18 residues. J gave up 0 bases and V 0 bases, and 10 bases lay outside the gene matches. This CDR3 is CASSPPLAGGVANYGYTF. CDR3 nucleotide sequence: TGTGCCAGCTCACCACCGCTGGCAGGGGGAGTAGCTAACTATGGCTACACCTTC.

J is TRBJ2-7 and V is TRBV10-3; TRBD2 is a possible D gene (6 bases). CDR3 length: 11 amino acids. Per germline, CDR1 ENHRY and CDR2 SYGVKD. V was clipped by 3 bases and J by 13 bases, with 13 bases between them. CDR3 DNA sequence: TGTGCCATCAGTGATGGGACTGGGCTCTACTTC. It translates to CAISDGTGLYF.

The sample holds one count of this clone. The genes are TRBV2 and TRBJ1-1, with unresolved D. The germline V gene has CDR1 SNHLY and CDR2 FYNNEI. Trimming took 3 bases from V and 4 from J, leaving 9 bases between them. CDR3 length: 13 residues. CDR3 loop: CASSDRGFTEAFF. The CDR3 DNA follows: TGTGCCAGCAGTGACCGGGGATTCACTGAAGCTTTCTTT.

The CDR3 bases are TGTGCCATCAGTGAGTTTCGGGGGGCGACCGAAGCTTTCTTT. Protein: CAISEFRGATEAFF. The chain has TRBV10-3 and TRBJ1-1, with D tentatively TRBD1 (6 bases). This CDR3 has 14 amino acids. The germline CDR1 and CDR2 sequences are ENHRY and SYGVKD. The V gene lost 1 base and the J gene lost 8 bases, with 14 bases spanning the gap.

The chain has TRBV4-3 and TRBJ2-1; tentative D call: TRBD2 (6 bases). CDR1 is LGHNA, CDR2 YSLEER, per germline. V shed 0 bases and J shed 8 bases, with 8 bases lying between them. CDR3 length equals 13 residues. This CDR3 is CASSQDWGDEQFF. Here the CDR3 DNA reads TGCGCCAGCAGCCAAGATTGGGGGGATGAGCAGTTCTTC.

The rearrangement uses TRBV10-3 and TRBJ2-7, with 8 bases fitting TRBD1. In germline, CDR1 is ENHRY, CDR2 SYGVKD. The CDR3 consists of 14 residues. After removal of 6 bases from V and 2 bases from J, the junction contained 6 bases not matched to a gene. The CDR3 here is CAIRGTGEPYEQYF. The CDR3 bases are TGTGCCATCAGGGGGACAGGAGAGCCCTACGAGCAGTACTTC.

This clone was recorded a few times. This chain uses TRBV6-5 with TRBJ2-5; 8 bases are a match to TRBD1. Germline V gene sequence: CDR1 MNHEY, CDR2 SVGAGI. The CDR3 is made up of 16 amino acids. Trimming took 0 bases from V and 4 from J; bases not matched to a gene: 7. The CDR3 reads CASSYSTGVGSETQYF. In DNA, the CDR3 is TGTGCCAGCAGTTACTCGACAGGGGTGGGGTCAGAGACCCAGTACTTC.

This chain uses TRBV9 with TRBJ2-1; 7 bases map to TRBD2. The CDR3 spans 16 residues. Trimming at V came to 0 bases and at J to 2 bases, leaving 5 bases not matched to a gene. The V gene's germline CDR1 is SGDLS and CDR2 YYNGEE. The CDR3 loop is CASSVGGAGTYNEQFF. The CDR3 DNA follows: TGTGCCAGCAGCGTAGGTGGAGCGGGAACCTACAATGAGCAGTTCTTC.

CDR3 bases: TGCGCCAGCAGCTTTCAGGGCAATCAGCCCCAGCATTTT. As protein: CASSFQGNQPQHF. This chain uses TRBV5-1 with TRBJ1-5; no firm D call. Germline values: CDR1 SGHRS, CDR2 YFSETQ. The CDR3 is 13 residues long. Trimming removed 2 bases at V and 2 bases at J, with 5 bases between. The complete variable domain, with remaining parts taken from reference TRBV5-1 and TRBJ1-5, reads KAGVTQTPRYLIKTRGQQVTLSCSPISGHRSVSWYQQTPGQGLQFLFEYFSETQRNKGNFPGRFSGRQFSNSRSEMNVSTLELGDSALYLCASSFQGNQPQHFGDGTRLSIL.

V gene TRBV5-1 combines with J gene TRBJ2-4; D may be TRBD2 (6 bases). This CDR3 is built from 14 residues. In germline, CDR1 is SGHRS, CDR2 YFSETQ. The V end lost 0 bases, the J end lost 7 bases, and 11 bases lay between the germline ends. CDR3 nucleotides: TGCGCCAGCAGCTTGGTTGCGGGAAGCAACATTCAGTACTTC. Translating it yields CASSLVAGSNIQYF.

The chain joins TRBV3-1 (or the pseudogene TRBV3-2) to TRBJ1-2, with 8 bases matching TRBD1. The CDR3 consists of 14 residues. The V gene end was trimmed by 6 bases and the J gene end by 8 bases; junction bases not matched to a gene: 11. The germline CDR1 and CDR2 sequences are LGHDT and YNNKEL (reference sequence). CDR3 in amino acids: CASRLTDRGGGYTF. The CDR3 coding sequence is TGTGCCAGCAGATTAACCGACAGGGGTGGAGGCTACACCTTC.

V usage is TRBV19 and J usage is TRBJ2-7, with 8 bases fitting TRBD2. V lost 3 bases, J lost 6 bases, and 7 bases stayed unmatched. The CDR3 is 14 amino acids. Germline loops: CDR1 LNHDA, CDR2 SQIVND (reference sequence). For the CDR3, the DNA is TGTGCCAGTAGTATCCCCGGGGGGGCACCCGAGCAGTACTTC. Translating it yields CASSIPGGAPEQYF.

The genes are TRBV11-3 and TRBJ2-1; 12 positions match TRBD2. CDR1 and CDR2 from the germline V gene are SGHNT and YENEEA. This CDR3 region has 17 residues. The V and J ends lost 1 base and 7 bases, in that order; junction bases with no gene match: 8. In nucleotides, the CDR3 is TGTGCCAGCAGCTTAGGGGCGACTAGCGGGAGCTGGAATGAGCAGTTCTTC. As protein: CASSLGATSGSWNEQFF.